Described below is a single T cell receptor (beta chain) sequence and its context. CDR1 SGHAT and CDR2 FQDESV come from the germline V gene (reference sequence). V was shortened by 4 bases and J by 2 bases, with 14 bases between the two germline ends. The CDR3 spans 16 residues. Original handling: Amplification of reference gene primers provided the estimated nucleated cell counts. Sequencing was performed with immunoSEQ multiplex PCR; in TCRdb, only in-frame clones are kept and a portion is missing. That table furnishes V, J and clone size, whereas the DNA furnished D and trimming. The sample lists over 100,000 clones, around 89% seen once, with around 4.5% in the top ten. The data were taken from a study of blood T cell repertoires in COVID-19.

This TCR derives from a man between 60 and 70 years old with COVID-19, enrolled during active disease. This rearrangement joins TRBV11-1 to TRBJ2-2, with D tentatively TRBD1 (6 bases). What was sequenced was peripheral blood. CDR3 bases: TGTGCCAGCAGCTCCTACAGGGTTCTTAACACCGGGGAGCTGTTTTTT. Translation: CASSSYRVLNTGELFF.